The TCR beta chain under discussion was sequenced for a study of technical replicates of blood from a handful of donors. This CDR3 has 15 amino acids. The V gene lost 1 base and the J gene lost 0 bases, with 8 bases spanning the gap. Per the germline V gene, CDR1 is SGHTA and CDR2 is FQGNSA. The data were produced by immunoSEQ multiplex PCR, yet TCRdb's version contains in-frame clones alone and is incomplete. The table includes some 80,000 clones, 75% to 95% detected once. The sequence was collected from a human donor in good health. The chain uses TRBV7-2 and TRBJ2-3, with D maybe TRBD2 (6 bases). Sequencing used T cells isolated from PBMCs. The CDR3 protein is CASSLEAGSTDTQYF. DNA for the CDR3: TGTGCCAGCAGCTTAGAGGCGGGAAGCACAGATACGCAGTATTTT.